This TCR beta chain is drawn from a study of blood T cell repertoires in COVID-19. Study background: The United States, Italy and Spain were the sources of the acute and convalescent COVID-19 samples. From T cells, B-cell-depleted T cells, or PBMCs came the material, which was cDNA or gDNA.

How the authors handled the data: Nucleated cell counts were estimated from reference gene primer amplification. Here immunoSEQ multiplex PCR was the method, and the copy in TCRdb shows in-frame clones only, minus some. From that table come the V and J calls and clone size; the DNA was used to work out D and trimming. The sample includes 300,000 to 400,000 clones, around 88% of them seen just once. J lost 5 bases, V lost 0 bases, and 9 bases had no gene match. CDR1 is MNHEY and CDR2 is SMNVEV in the germline V gene (reference sequence). The CDR3 totals 16 residues. The source of this sequence is a man aged 25-45 years with active or convalescent COVID-19. Input material: peripheral blood. This rearrangement joins TRBV27 to TRBJ2-7, with 8 positions matching TRBD1. CDR3 loop: CASSLSDRELGNEQYF. The DNA of the CDR3 is TGTGCCAGCAGTTTATCGGACAGGGAGCTGGGGAACGAGCAGTACTTC.